The 29 T cell receptor beta chains below come from one sample, sequenced in a study of control samples from healthy donors and cancer patients. TCRdb's copy holds only in-frame clones and misses some; the assay was immunoSEQ multiplex PCR. Altogether around 140,000 clones are present, around 92% being singletons, with the ten largest covering 2% to 2.5%. Material: blood. The receptor source for this set is a woman in her forties or fifties in good health.

V is TRBV5-4 and J is TRBJ2-2; possibly TRBD2 for D (5 bases). The V and J ends lost 1 base and 6 bases respectively, with 16 bases between them. This CDR3 has 16 residues. Germline CDR1 and CDR2: SGHNT and YYREEE (reference sequence). The CDR3: CASSLRSSSFPGELFF. The DNA of the CDR3 is TGTGCCAGCAGCTTGCGGTCTTCTAGCTTCCCCGGGGAGCTGTTTTTT.

CDR3 protein: CASSLGPFSYTF. The DNA for the CDR3 is TGTGCCAGCAGCTTGGGGCCGTTTAGCTACACCTTC. The chain links TRBV5-6 to TRBJ1-2; no definite D call. CDR1 and CDR2 (germline): SGHDT, YYEEEE. Between the trimmed V and J ends, which lost 0 bases and 9 bases, there was a span of 9 bases. CDR3 length equals 12 residues. Complete variable domain (other parts from reference TRBV5-6 and TRBJ1-2): DAGVTQSPTHLIKTRGQQVTLRCSPKSGHDTVSWYQQALGQGPQFIFQYYEEEERQRGNFPDRFSGHQFPNYSSELNVNALLLGDSALYLCASSLGPFSYTFGSGTRLTVV.

The chain combines TRBV6-2 or TRBV6-3 with TRBJ1-2; D is uncertain. V lost 5 bases to trimming and J lost 5 bases, with 6 bases between them. The CDR3 covers 11 residues. Per germline, CDR1 MNHEY and CDR2 SVGEGT. CDR3 coding DNA: TGTGCCAGCAGTCCCATGTATGGCTACACCTTC. It translates to CASSPMYGYTF.

This chain joins TRBV2 and TRBJ2-7; a possible D gene is TRBD1 (5 bases). The CDR3 runs 12 residues. V lost 6 bases and J 2 bases, leaving 8 bases between the germline ends. In germline, CDR1 is SNHLY, CDR2 FYNNEI. CDR3 bases: TGTGCCAGCAGGACAGAAACCTACGAGCAGTACTTC. It translates to CASRTETYEQYF.

The V call is TRBV15, the J call TRBJ2-5, with D perhaps assigned TRBD1 or TRBD2 (5 bases each). The V end was cut by 2 bases, the J end by 4 bases, with 14 bases between. Germline-derived CDR1 and CDR2 are LNHNV and YYDKDF (reference sequence). The CDR3 length is 15 residues. As DNA, the CDR3 is TGTGCCACCAGCAGATCGGGGCGCTTGGGAGAGACCCAGTACTTC. Translation: CATSRSGRLGETQYF.

The chain carries TRBV9 and TRBJ2-7; TRBD2 matches at 7 bases. Unmatched junction bases numbered 7, after V lost 0 bases and J lost 4 bases. This CDR3 is 15 amino acids long. Germline-derived CDR1 and CDR2 are SGDLS and YYNGEE. CDR3: CASSVDASGTYEQYF. The CDR3 region has the DNA TGTGCCAGCAGCGTAGATGCTAGCGGAACTTACGAGCAGTACTTC.

The V call is TRBV10-3, the J call TRBJ1-1; 8 nucleotides match TRBD1. The length of the CDR3 is 15 residues. V lost 3 bases to trimming and J lost 5 bases; unmatched junction nucleotides: 8. The germline V gene has CDR1 ENHRY and CDR2 SYGVKD. CDR3: CAISDARTGTTEAFF. CDR3 bases: TGTGCCATCAGTGACGCCCGGACAGGGACGACTGAAGCTTTCTTT.

The J gene is TRBJ1-5, the V gene TRBV10-2; D not certain. There are 14 residues in the CDR3. Germline V gene sequence: CDR1 WSHSY, CDR2 SAAADI. V was clipped by 2 bases and J by 6 bases, with 11 bases between them. Here the CDR3 reads CASSERQVFQPQHF. The CDR3 bases are TGCGCCAGCAGTGAGCGGCAGGTCTTTCAGCCCCAGCATTTT.

This clone was recorded a few times. CDR3 DNA: TGTGCCTGGAGTGGCGGGGGAGCCGGAAACACCATATATTTT. Amino acids: CAWSGGGAGNTIYF. The V gene is TRBV30, the J gene TRBJ1-3; possible D gene TRBD1, 5 bases. Germline CDR1 reads GTSNPN; CDR2 reads SVGIG (reference sequence). V was shortened by 1 base and J by 4 bases, with 11 bases between the two germline ends. This CDR3 has 14 residues. Full variable domain (missing parts from reference TRBV30 and TRBJ1-3): SQTIHQWPATLVQPVGSPLSLECTVEGTSNPNLYWYRQAAGRGLQLLFYSVGIGQISSEVPQNLSASRPQDRQFILSSKKLLLSDSGFYLCAWSGGGAGNTIYFGEGSWLTVV.

This CDR3 reads CASSEGAGYGYTF. The CDR3 DNA reads as TGTGCCAGCAGTGAGGGGGCGGGGTATGGCTACACCTTC. This chain connects TRBV6-1 to TRBJ1-2, with a possible D match to TRBD1 (6 bases). The CDR3 loop spans 13 amino acids. Trimming stripped 3 bases from V and 5 bases from J, with 10 bases between. Looked up from germline, CDR1 is MNHNS and CDR2 is SASEGT.

The CDR3 spells CASSSGLAGGYNEQFF. DNA for the CDR3: TGTGCCAGCAGCTCCGGACTAGCGGGAGGGTACAATGAGCAGTTCTTC. The V gene is TRBV11-3, the J gene TRBJ2-1; 15 bases agree with TRBD2. Germline CDR1 reads SGHNT; CDR2 reads YENEEA. This CDR3 region has 16 residues. V lost 4 bases and J lost 4; bases outside the gene matches: 2.

This clone appeared a single time. V is TRBV19 and J is TRBJ1-5, with unresolved D. V lost 3 bases and J 7 bases, leaving 10 bases between the germline ends. Germline V gene lookup returns CDR1 LNHDA and CDR2 SQIVND (reference sequence). The length of the CDR3 is 13 residues. The CDR3 DNA follows: TGTGCCAGTAGTATGTTCGGAGAGCAGCCCCAGCATTTT. This translates into CASSMFGEQPQHF.

The chain carries TRBV4-2 and TRBJ2-5; 9 positions match TRBD1. The trim removed 3 bases at V and 5 bases at J, leaving 7 bases unmatched. This CDR3 has 15 residues. Germline V gene sequence: CDR1 LGHNA, CDR2 YNFKEQ. DNA for the CDR3: TGTGCCAGCAGCCAGAATACAGGGGGCCGCGAGACCCAGTACTTC. Translated: CASSQNTGGRETQYF.

V and J are TRBV24-1 and TRBJ2-2; D call uncertain. Trimming cost V 8 bases and J 0 bases, with 3 bases left between them. The CDR3 has 12 residues. Per germline, CDR1 KGHDR and CDR2 SFDVKD. The CDR3 DNA reads as TGTGCCACCACCGCGAACACCGGGGAGCTGTTTTTT. Translation gives CATTANTGELFF.

The chain carries TRBV5-1 and TRBJ2-3; D remains unclear. Germline CDR1 reads SGHRS; CDR2 reads YFSETQ. V was shortened by 0 bases and J by 0 bases, with 8 bases between the two germline ends. CDR3 size: 15 residues. The CDR3 region is CASSLDGRSTDTQYF. CDR3 bases: TGCGCCAGCAGCTTGGATGGCAGGAGCACAGATACGCAGTATTTT. Complete variable domain (other parts from reference TRBV5-1 and TRBJ2-3): KAGVTQTPRYLIKTRGQQVTLSCSPISGHRSVSWYQQTPGQGLQFLFEYFSETQRNKGNFPGRFSGRQFSNSRSEMNVSTLELGDSALYLCASSLDGRSTDTQYFGPGTRLTVL.

The chain employs TRBV5-6 and TRBJ2-2, with 7 bases lining up with TRBD2. Germline CDR1 SGHDT, CDR2 YYEEEE. This CDR3 is built from 13 residues. Germline trimming cut 4 bases from V and 7 bases from J; bases unmatched to any gene: 4. The CDR3 here is CASSKGGYGELFF. The CDR3 DNA reads TGTGCCAGCAGCAAGGGAGGGTACGGGGAGCTGTTTTTT.

This clone appeared a single time. The V call is TRBV30, the J call TRBJ1-2; 10 nucleotides match TRBD1. The germline V gene encodes CDR1 GTSNPN and CDR2 SVGIG (reference sequence). The junction had 8 bases not matched to a gene; V was cut back by 4 bases and J by 3 bases. CDR3 length: 15 amino acids. The CDR3 DNA follows: TGTGCCTGGAATCCCCGGGACAGGGGAGACTATGGCTACACCTTC. Its protein is CAWNPRDRGDYGYTF.

This chain links TRBV3-1 (or the pseudogene TRBV3-2) with TRBJ1-3; no clear D gene. CDR1 and CDR2 from the germline V gene are LGHDT and YNNKEL (reference sequence). CDR3 size: 12 residues. V shed 4 bases and J shed 4 bases, with 5 bases lying between them. The CDR3 region has the DNA TGTGCCAGCAGCCCCCGCGGAAACACCATATATTTT. This codes for CASSPRGNTIYF.

The chain combines TRBV15 with TRBJ2-7; D possibly uses TRBD1 or TRBD2 (5 bases each). Germline V CDR1 and CDR2: LNHNV, YYDKDF (reference sequence). This CDR3 region has 13 residues. The V gene lost 0 bases and the J gene lost 6 bases, with 9 bases spanning the gap. Here the CDR3 reads CATSRDPGAEQYF. Written as DNA, the CDR3 is TGTGCCACCAGCAGAGATCCCGGGGCCGAGCAGTACTTC.

This sequence joins TRBV2 and TRBJ2-5; unclear D gene. CDR1 and CDR2 (germline): SNHLY, FYNNEI. V lost 10 bases to trimming and J lost 5 bases, with 14 bases between them. This CDR3 has 12 residues. Here the CDR3 DNA reads TGTGCCATGGTTATCAGCGCGGAGACCCAGTACTTC. Translated, it gives CAMVISAETQYF.

The gene calls are TRBV19 and TRBJ1-6; 8 positions match TRBD1. The junction had 9 bases not matched to a gene; V was cut back by 7 bases and J by 7 bases. The CDR3 is 15 residues long. The germline V gene has CDR1 LNHDA and CDR2 SQIVND (reference sequence). The CDR3: CASKLSGQGNSPLHF. CDR3 in DNA: TGTGCCAGTAAATTGTCCGGACAGGGCAATTCACCCCTCCACTTT.

The chain couples TRBV10-3 to TRBJ1-1; possibly TRBD1 for D (5 bases). V was pared by 2 bases and J by 5 bases, with 12 bases between. In germline, CDR1 is ENHRY, CDR2 SYGVKD. CDR3 length: 14 amino acids. For the CDR3, the DNA is TGTGCCATCAGTGAGCCTCACAGGAGGACTGAAGCTTTCTTT. Its translation is CAISEPHRRTEAFF.

The rearrangement joins TRBV7-8 to TRBJ2-2; D may be TRBD1 or TRBD2 (5 bases each). V lost 6 bases and J lost 2, with 13 bases in between. CDR1 and CDR2 (germline): SGHVS, FQNEAQ. The CDR3 spans 15 residues. DNA for the CDR3: TGTGCCAGCAGTACCGGACGGGGCAACACCGGGGAGCTGTTTTTT. Its protein product is CASSTGRGNTGELFF.

The chain links TRBV28 to TRBJ2-5; tentative D call: TRBD1 (6 bases). Trimming left V 4 bases short and J 7 bases short, with 13 bases between. In germline, CDR1 is MDHEN, CDR2 SYDVKM. This CDR3 has 13 amino acids. CDR3 in amino acids: CASSYPGEGTQYF. The CDR3 coding sequence is TGTGCCAGCAGTTATCCAGGGGAAGGGACCCAGTACTTC.

There are a few counts of this clone. The rearrangement joins TRBV27 to TRBJ1-2; TRBD1 matches 12 bases. With V trimmed by 2 bases and J by 2 bases, 6 bases remained unmatched. The germline V gene encodes CDR1 MNHEY and CDR2 SMNVEV (reference sequence). The CDR3 extends over 17 amino acids. The CDR3 bases are TGTGCCAGCAGTTTAGATGGGACAGGGGGCTTCAACTATGGCTACACCTTC. Encoded protein: CASSLDGTGGFNYGYTF.

The chain carries TRBV15 and TRBJ2-7; tentative D call: TRBD2 (6 bases). Germline CDR1 LNHNV, CDR2 YYDKDF (reference sequence). The CDR3 runs to 15 residues. With 1 base removed from V and 0 bases from J, the gap between germline ends came to 10 bases. CDR3 sequence reads: CATSRGLSGSYEQYF. The CDR3 DNA reads as TGTGCCACCAGCAGAGGTCTTAGCGGCTCCTACGAGCAGTACTTC.

V usage is TRBV6-5 and J usage is TRBJ1-2, with D perhaps TRBD1 (6 bases). Germline CDR1 MNHEY, CDR2 SVGAGI. Trimming took off 6 bases at V and 8 bases at J, with 19 bases between the two ends. The CDR3 length is 14 residues. The CDR3 bases are TGTGCCAGCAGAGACGACAGGCAACCTATCGGCTACACCTTC. This translates into CASRDDRQPIGYTF.

The chain joins TRBV21-1 to TRBJ1-2; the table gives TRBD1 as D, unverified against the DNA. TRBV21-1 is deemed a pseudogene. This CDR3 is built from 15 residues. The CDR3 region has the DNA TGTGCCAGCAGCACTAACAGGGGGCTCTCGGGAGGCTACACCTTC. Protein product: CASSTNRGLSGGYTF.

This sequence joins TRBV7-2 and TRBJ1-2; D gene uncertain. V gave up 1 base and J gave up 4 bases, with 7 bases separating them. From germline, CDR1 is SGHTA and CDR2 FQGNSA. The CDR3 is made up of 13 amino acids. Here the CDR3 DNA reads TGTGCCAGCAGCTTAGGGCCGACCTATGGCTACACCTTC. The encoded protein is CASSLGPTYGYTF.